These 24 T cell receptor beta chains came from one sample sequenced in a study of T-cell reconstitution after alpha-beta-depleted transplantation in children. Unique molecular identifiers were used in preparing the TCRbeta library. In TCRdb, the PCR reads were re-called with MiXCR into one record per CDR3 protein. Of about 980,000 distinct CDR3 sequences detected, roughly 31% appear once; the ten largest clones hold around 30%. The source was PBMCs, mostly from graft donor cells, collected 360 days after TCRalphabeta/CD19-depleted stem cell transplant. Receptors were obtained from a boy under two years old who had a stem cell transplant for SCID, so the T cells may come from the graft donor.

V and J are TRBV4-1 and TRBJ1-5, with a possible D match to TRBD1 (6 bases). This CDR3 has 15 residues. Trimming left V 4 bases short and J 0 bases short, with 10 bases between. The germline CDR1 and CDR2 sequences are MGHRA and YSYEKL. CDR3 region: CASSPYRDSNQPQHF. CDR3 DNA: TGCGCCAGCAGCCCCTACAGGGATAGCAATCAGCCCCAGCATTTT.

This clonotype was counted between two and nine times. The chain combines TRBV12-3 or TRBV12-4 with TRBJ1-5; tentatively, D is TRBD1 (5 bases). Trimming took 4 bases from V and 5 from J, leaving 12 bases between them. This CDR3 has 14 residues. CDR3 sequence (DNA): TGTGCCAGCAGTTCCTCGGGGGTTCATCAGCCCCAGCATTTT. Its translation is CASSSSGVHQPQHF.

The gene calls are TRBV7-3 and TRBJ2-2; D uncertain. This CDR3 spans 14 amino acids. Germline V gene lookup returns CDR1 SGHTA and CDR2 FQGTGA. V was cut by 4 bases and J by 6 bases, with 12 bases left in between. CDR3 sequence: CASSSGPVAGELFF. The CDR3 coding sequence is TGTGCCAGCAGCTCCGGTCCCGTTGCCGGGGAGCTGTTTTTT.

This clonotype was found many times. Here the CDR3 reads CASSQEGSEGAYGYTF. In DNA form, the CDR3 reads TGCGCCAGCAGCCAAGAAGGGTCGGAAGGGGCCTATGGCTACACCTTC. The chain uses TRBV4-3 and TRBJ1-2, with D maybe TRBD1 (5 bases). With 0 bases removed from V and 4 bases from J, the gap between germline ends came to 15 bases. This CDR3 region has 16 residues. Germline values: CDR1 LGHNA, CDR2 YSLEER.

This clonotype occurred a few times. Sequence at one end of the junction differs from germline and may be a read error. The chain is built from TRBV20-1 and TRBJ2-5; 10 positions agree with TRBD2. Germline V gives CDR1 DFQATT, CDR2 SNEGSKA (reference sequence). The length of the CDR3 is 17 residues. CDR3 sequence (DNA): TGCAGTGCCAGAGGGGTCGGACTAGCGGAAAGCCAAGAGACCCAGTACTTC. Protein sequence: CSARGVGLAESQETQYF.

This chain uses TRBV24-1 with TRBJ2-7; D is ambiguous. Germline CDR1 is KGHDR and CDR2 is SFDVKD. V was clipped by 2 bases and J by 2 bases, with 12 bases between them. The CDR3 is made up of 15 amino acids. The CDR3 region is CATSDSRRQAYEQYF. CDR3 in DNA: TGTGCCACCAGTGATTCGCGCAGGCAAGCCTACGAGCAGTACTTC.

This chain links TRBV27 with TRBJ1-2; D unclear. The germline gives CDR1 MNHEY, CDR2 SMNVEV (reference sequence). The CDR3 has 13 amino acids. V lost 3 bases and J lost 10, with 15 bases in between. Here the CDR3 reads CASSFRPPGDYTF. In DNA, the CDR3 is TGTGCCAGCAGTTTCCGGCCTCCCGGGGACTACACCTTC.

This clonotype was counted between two and nine times. The rearrangement joins TRBV5-1 to TRBJ2-3; D may be TRBD1 (5 bases). The CDR3 runs 13 residues. Germline CDR1 is SGHRS and CDR2 is YFSETQ. The V end was cut by 5 bases, the J end by 1 base, with 8 bases between. This chain's CDR3 is CASRDTGTDTQYF. The CDR3 DNA sequence: TGCGCCAGCAGGGACACTGGCACAGATACGCAGTATTTT.

This clonotype was counted at least ten times. This chain links TRBV29-1 with TRBJ2-5; 9 positions match TRBD1. V lost 5 bases, J lost 0 bases, and 7 bases stayed unmatched. This CDR3 region has 15 residues. Germline-derived CDR1 and CDR2 are SQVTM and ANQGSEA. CDR3 in amino acids: CSVRTGALHQETQYF. The CDR3 coding sequence is TGCAGCGTTCGGACAGGGGCCCTCCACCAAGAGACCCAGTACTTC.

This clonotype was found a few times. V usage is TRBV28 and J usage is TRBJ2-1; D is possibly TRBD1 (6 bases). Germline assignment: CDR1 MDHEN and CDR2 SYDVKM. The CDR3 consists of 14 residues. Trimming pared 7 bases from V and 8 bases from J, leaving 18 bases between. As DNA, the CDR3 is TGTGCCAGCAATCCCACACCCGAGGGGGATGAGCAGTTCTTC. This translates into CASNPTPEGDEQFF.

The chain joins TRBV6-1 to TRBJ2-7, with TRBD1 matching over 10 bases. The trim removed 6 bases at V and 2 bases at J, leaving 7 bases unmatched. CDR1 MNHNS and CDR2 SASEGT come from the germline V gene. This CDR3 comprises 15 residues. The chain's CDR3 is CASRTAGTGAYEQYF. In DNA, the CDR3 is TGTGCCAGCAGAACTGCCGGGACAGGGGCCTACGAGCAGTACTTC.

This clonotype has at least ten counts. The V call is TRBV5-1, the J call TRBJ2-1; D unclear. Germline V lookup: CDR1 SGHRS, CDR2 YFSETQ. The CDR3 covers 12 residues. V was trimmed by 0 bases and J by 9 bases, leaving 7 bases between them. CDR3 amino acids: CASSLAAAEQFF. CDR3 coding DNA: TGCGCCAGCAGCTTGGCGGCCGCTGAGCAGTTCTTC.

V is TRBV12-3 or TRBV12-4 and J is TRBJ2-5; D is unclear. With 5 bases removed from V and 5 bases from J, the gap between germline ends came to 12 bases. The CDR3 has 13 residues. CDR3 DNA sequence: TGTGCCAGCAGTGTTGACCTGAAGGAGACCCAGTACTTC. This sequence encodes CASSVDLKETQYF.

The J gene is TRBJ2-3, the V gene TRBV20-1; TRBD2 agrees at 10 bases. The J segment lost 4 bases and the V segment lost 7 bases, leaving 11 bases of the junction unmatched. Germline CDR1 reads DFQATT; CDR2 reads SNEGSKA (reference sequence). The CDR3 runs 15 residues. The CDR3 coding sequence is TGCAGTGGTAGCCCACTAGCGGGGCTTGCAGATACGCAGTATTTT. Protein product: CSGSPLAGLADTQYF.

The J gene is TRBJ2-5, the V gene TRBV7-9, with 8 bases identical to TRBD2. CDR1 and CDR2 from the germline V gene are SEHNR and FQNEAQ (reference sequence). There are 14 residues in the CDR3. J lost 4 bases, V lost 4 bases, and 5 bases had no gene match. The CDR3 DNA follows: TGTGCCAGCAGCTCGGGACTAGATGCAGAGACCCAGTACTTC. Protein: CASSSGLDAETQYF.

V is TRBV7-7 and J is TRBJ2-5; tentatively, D is TRBD1 (5 bases). The CDR3 runs 14 residues. CDR1 SSHAT and CDR2 FNYEAQ come from the germline V gene (reference sequence). Trimming removed 3 bases at V and 5 bases at J, with 13 bases between. The DNA of the CDR3 is TGTGCCAGCAGCTTTTCCGGGTCAGGGGAGACCCAGTACTTC. Translation: CASSFSGSGETQYF. Drawing the rest from reference TRBV7-7 and TRBJ2-5, the complete variable domain is GAGVSQSPRYKVTKRGQDVTLRCDPISSHATLYWYQQALGQGPEFLTYFNYEAQPDKSGLPSDRFSAERPEGSISTLTIQRTEQRDSAMYRCASSFSGSGETQYFGPGTRLLVL.

The V and J genes are TRBV20-1 and TRBJ2-3; tentative D call: TRBD2 (6 bases). Germline V lookup: CDR1 DFQATT, CDR2 SNEGSKA (reference sequence). Trimming pared 3 bases from V and 5 bases from J, leaving 9 bases between. This CDR3 region has 12 residues. DNA of the CDR3: TGCAGTGCTAGCGCCGGGGGAGATACGCAGTATTTT. Translating it yields CSASAGGDTQYF.

The rearrangement joins TRBV12-3 or TRBV12-4 to TRBJ2-1, with 7 bases aligning to TRBD2. The CDR3 extends over 13 amino acids. V gave up 9 bases and J gave up 9 bases; unmatched junction bases: 11. Here the CDR3 DNA reads TGTGCCAGTAAAACCGGGACTATACTTGAGCAGTTCTTC. Encoded protein: CASKTGTILEQFF.

In its sample, this clonotype was seen a few times. The rearrangement uses TRBV5-1 and TRBJ2-3, with TRBD1 matching 11 bases. Germline V gives CDR1 SGHRS, CDR2 YFSETQ. The CDR3 is 16 residues long. The V and J ends lost 4 bases and 8 bases, in that order; junction bases with no gene match: 12. CDR3: CASSRTGTGGSATQYF. In nucleotides, the CDR3 is TGCGCCAGCAGCAGAACCGGGACAGGGGGTTCCGCTACGCAGTATTTT.

J is TRBJ1-6 and V is TRBV20-1; tentatively, D is TRBD1 (6 bases). CDR3 length: 13 amino acids. Trimming took off 0 bases at V and 9 bases at J, with 9 bases between the two ends. Germline-derived CDR1 and CDR2 are DFQATT and SNEGSKA (reference sequence). CDR3 sequence (DNA): TGCAGTGCTAGAGATGACAGGCTTTCACCCCTCCACTTT. This encodes CSARDDRLSPLHF.

This clonotype has only a few counts. The chain recombines TRBV12-3 or TRBV12-4 with TRBJ2-3; tentatively, D is TRBD2 (6 bases). V was trimmed by 7 bases and J by 4 bases, leaving 12 bases between them. This CDR3 has 13 residues. The chain's CDR3 is CASTLGGPDTQYF. In DNA form, the CDR3 reads TGTGCCAGCACCCTCGGAGGGCCAGATACGCAGTATTTT.

This clonotype was found a few times. The chain uses TRBV15 and TRBJ2-5; possibly TRBD1 for D (6 bases). Per germline, CDR1 LNHNV and CDR2 YYDKDF (reference sequence). The V end was cut by 0 bases, the J end by 9 bases, with 23 bases between. The CDR3 consists of 17 residues. The CDR3: CATSRDPTLLGGRPQYF. The DNA of the CDR3 is TGTGCCACCAGCAGAGATCCCACTCTACTAGGGGGTAGGCCCCAGTACTTC.

V and J are TRBV20-1 and TRBJ2-1; 8 nucleotides line up with TRBD2. V lost 0 bases to trimming and J lost 7 bases; unmatched junction nucleotides: 2. The CDR3 contains 13 residues. Germline V CDR1 and CDR2: DFQATT, SNEGSKA (reference sequence). This chain's CDR3 is CSARESGGNEQFF. The CDR3 DNA follows: TGCAGTGCTAGAGAGTCGGGGGGGAATGAGCAGTTCTTC.

The rearrangement links TRBV15 to TRBJ1-6, with a weak D call TRBD1 (5 bases). The germline gives CDR1 LNHNV, CDR2 YYDKDF (reference sequence). V was pared by 9 bases and J by 10 bases, with 16 bases between. The CDR3 sequence is 13 residues long. The CDR3 DNA sequence: TGTGCCACGACGGAGGGGACGTACTCACCCCTCCACTTT. Translated: CATTEGTYSPLHF.